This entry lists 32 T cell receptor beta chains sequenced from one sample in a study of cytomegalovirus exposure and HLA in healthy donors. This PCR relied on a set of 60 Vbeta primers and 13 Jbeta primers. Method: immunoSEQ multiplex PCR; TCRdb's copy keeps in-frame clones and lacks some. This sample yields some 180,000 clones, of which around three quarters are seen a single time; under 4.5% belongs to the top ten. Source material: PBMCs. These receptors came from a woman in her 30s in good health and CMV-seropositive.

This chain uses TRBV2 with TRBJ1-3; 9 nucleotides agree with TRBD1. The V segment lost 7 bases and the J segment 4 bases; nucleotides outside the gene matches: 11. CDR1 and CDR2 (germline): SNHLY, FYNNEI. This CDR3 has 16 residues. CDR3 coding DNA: TGTGCCAGCAAAATAGCCGGGACAGGGAAAGGAAACACCATATATTTT. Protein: CASKIAGTGKGNTIYF.

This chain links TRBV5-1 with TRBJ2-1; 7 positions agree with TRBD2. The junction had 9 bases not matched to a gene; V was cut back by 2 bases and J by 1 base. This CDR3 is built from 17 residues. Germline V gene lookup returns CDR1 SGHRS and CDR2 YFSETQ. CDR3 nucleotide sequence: TGCGCCAGCAGCTTTATCACGCTAGCGGAATCCTACAATGAGCAGTTCTTC. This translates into CASSFITLAESYNEQFF. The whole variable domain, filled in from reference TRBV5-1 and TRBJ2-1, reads KAGVTQTPRYLIKTRGQQVTLSCSPISGHRSVSWYQQTPGQGLQFLFEYFSETQRNKGNFPGRFSGRQFSNSRSEMNVSTLELGDSALYLCASSFITLAESYNEQFFGPGTRLTVL.

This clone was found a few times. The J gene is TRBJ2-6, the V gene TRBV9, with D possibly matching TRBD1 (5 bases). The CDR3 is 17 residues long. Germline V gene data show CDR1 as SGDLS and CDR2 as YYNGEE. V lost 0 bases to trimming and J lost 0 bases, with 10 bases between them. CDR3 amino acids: CASSVGYRLSGANVLTF. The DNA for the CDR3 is TGTGCCAGCAGCGTAGGCTACAGGCTCTCTGGGGCCAACGTCCTGACTTTC.

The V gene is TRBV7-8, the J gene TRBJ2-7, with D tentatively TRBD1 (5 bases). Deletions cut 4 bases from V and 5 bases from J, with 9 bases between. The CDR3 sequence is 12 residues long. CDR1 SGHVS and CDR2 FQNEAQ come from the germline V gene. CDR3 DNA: TGTGCCAGCAGCTACCAGGGCCACGAGCAGTACTTC. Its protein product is CASSYQGHEQYF.

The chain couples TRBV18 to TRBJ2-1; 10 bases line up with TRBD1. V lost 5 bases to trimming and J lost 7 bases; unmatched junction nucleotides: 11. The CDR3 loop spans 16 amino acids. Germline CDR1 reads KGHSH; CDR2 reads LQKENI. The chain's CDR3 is CASSVTGTGVGNEQFF. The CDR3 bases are TGTGCCAGCTCAGTTACCGGGACAGGGGTGGGGAATGAGCAGTTCTTC. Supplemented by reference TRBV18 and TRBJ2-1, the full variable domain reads NAGVMQNPRHLVRRRGQEARLRCSPMKGHSHVYWYRQLPEEGLKFMVYLQKENIIDESGMPKERFSAEFPKEGPSILRIQQVVRGDSAAYFCASSVTGTGVGNEQFFGPGTRLTVL.

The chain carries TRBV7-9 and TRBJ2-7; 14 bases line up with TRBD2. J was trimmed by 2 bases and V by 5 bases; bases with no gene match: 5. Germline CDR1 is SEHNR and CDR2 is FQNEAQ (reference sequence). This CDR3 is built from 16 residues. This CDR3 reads CASSETSGRAPYEQYF. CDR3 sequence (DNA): TGTGCCAGCAGCGAGACTAGCGGGAGGGCCCCCTACGAGCAGTACTTC.

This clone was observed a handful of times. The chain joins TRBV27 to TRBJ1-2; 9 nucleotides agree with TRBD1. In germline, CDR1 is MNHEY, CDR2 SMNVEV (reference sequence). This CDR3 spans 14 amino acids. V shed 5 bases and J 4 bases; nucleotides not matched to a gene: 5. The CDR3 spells CASSPGTGPYGYTF. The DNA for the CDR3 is TGTGCCAGCAGTCCCGGGACAGGGCCCTATGGCTACACCTTC.

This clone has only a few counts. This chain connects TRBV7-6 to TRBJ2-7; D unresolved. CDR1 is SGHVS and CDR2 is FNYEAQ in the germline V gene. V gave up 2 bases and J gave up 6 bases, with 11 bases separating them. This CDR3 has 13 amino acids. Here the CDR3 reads CASSLIVRSEQYF. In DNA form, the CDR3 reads TGTGCCAGCAGCTTAATAGTCCGAAGCGAGCAGTACTTC.

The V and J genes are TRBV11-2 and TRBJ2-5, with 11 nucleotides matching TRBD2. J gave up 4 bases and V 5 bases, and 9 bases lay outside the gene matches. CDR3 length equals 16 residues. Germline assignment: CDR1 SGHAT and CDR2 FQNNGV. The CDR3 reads CASSHFQTSGGETQYF. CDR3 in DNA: TGTGCCAGCAGCCACTTCCAAACTAGCGGGGGAGAGACCCAGTACTTC. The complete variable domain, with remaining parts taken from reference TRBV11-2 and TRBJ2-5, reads EAGVAQSPRYKIIEKRQSVAFWCNPISGHATLYWYQQILGQGPKLLIQFQNNGVVDDSQLPKDRFSAERLKGVDSTLKIQPAKLEDSAVYLCASSHFQTSGGETQYFGPGTRLLVL.

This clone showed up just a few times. The chain's CDR3 is CASSPLLGRPTYEQYF. CDR3 in DNA: TGTGCCAGCTCACCATTACTAGGGCGACCCACCTACGAGCAGTACTTC. The chain links TRBV18 to TRBJ2-7; D possibly corresponds to TRBD2 (5 bases). Trimming stripped 2 bases from V and 2 bases from J, with 16 bases between. The CDR3 is 16 residues long. The germline V gene encodes CDR1 KGHSH and CDR2 LQKENI.

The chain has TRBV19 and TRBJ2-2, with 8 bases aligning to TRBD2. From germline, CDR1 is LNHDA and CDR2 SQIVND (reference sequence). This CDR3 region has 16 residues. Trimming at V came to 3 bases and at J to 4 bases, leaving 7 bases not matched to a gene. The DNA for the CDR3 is TGTGCCAGTAGTATGCGGGGGACTAGTATCACCGGGGAGCTGTTTTTT. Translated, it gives CASSMRGTSITGELFF.

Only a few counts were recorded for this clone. CDR3 residues: CASSERGSQAFF. The CDR3 bases are TGTGCCAGCAGTGAACGCGGCTCACAAGCTTTCTTT. This sequence joins TRBV2 and TRBJ1-1; D unresolved. Germline V gives CDR1 SNHLY, CDR2 FYNNEI. The CDR3 is 12 residues long. Trimming took 2 bases from V and 9 from J, leaving 10 bases between them.

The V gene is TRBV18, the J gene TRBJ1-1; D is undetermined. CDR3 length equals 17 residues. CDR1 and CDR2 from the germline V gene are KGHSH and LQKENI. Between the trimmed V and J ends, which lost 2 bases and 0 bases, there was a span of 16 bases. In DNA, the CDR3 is TGTGCCAGCTCACCAAATAGGGCAGCGGATATGAACACTGAAGCTTTCTTT. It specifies CASSPNRAADMNTEAFF.

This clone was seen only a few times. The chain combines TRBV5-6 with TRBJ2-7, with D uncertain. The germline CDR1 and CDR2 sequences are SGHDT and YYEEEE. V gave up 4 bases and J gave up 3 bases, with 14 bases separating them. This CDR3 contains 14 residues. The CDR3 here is CASSPSSYYYEQYF. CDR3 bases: TGTGCCAGCAGCCCAAGTTCTTACTACTACGAGCAGTACTTC.

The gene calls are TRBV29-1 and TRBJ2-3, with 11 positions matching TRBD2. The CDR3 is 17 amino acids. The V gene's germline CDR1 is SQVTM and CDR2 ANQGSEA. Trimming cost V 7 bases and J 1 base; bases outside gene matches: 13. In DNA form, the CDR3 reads TGCAGCGGAATACTAGCGGGAGCAAGGGTTGGCACAGATACGCAGTATTTT. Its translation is CSGILAGARVGTDTQYF.

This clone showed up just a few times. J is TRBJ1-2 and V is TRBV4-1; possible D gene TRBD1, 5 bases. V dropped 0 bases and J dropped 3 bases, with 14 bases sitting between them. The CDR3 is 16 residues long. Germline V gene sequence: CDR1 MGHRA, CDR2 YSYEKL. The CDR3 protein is CASSQEKGIIDYGYTF. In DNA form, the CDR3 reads TGCGCCAGCAGCCAAGAGAAGGGGATAATCGACTATGGCTACACCTTC.

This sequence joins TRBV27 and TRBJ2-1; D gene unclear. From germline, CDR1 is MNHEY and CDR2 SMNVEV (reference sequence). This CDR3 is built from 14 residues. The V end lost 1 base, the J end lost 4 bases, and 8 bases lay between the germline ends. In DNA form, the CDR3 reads TGTGCCAGCAGTTTATATACCGGGTACAATGAGCAGTTCTTC. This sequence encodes CASSLYTGYNEQFF.

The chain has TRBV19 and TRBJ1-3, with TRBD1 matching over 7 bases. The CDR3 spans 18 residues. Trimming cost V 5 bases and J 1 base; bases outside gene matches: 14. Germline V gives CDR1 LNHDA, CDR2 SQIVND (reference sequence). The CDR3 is CASSSGGDRILSGNTIYF. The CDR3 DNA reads TGTGCCAGTAGTTCGGGAGGGGACAGAATCTTGTCTGGAAACACCATATATTTT.

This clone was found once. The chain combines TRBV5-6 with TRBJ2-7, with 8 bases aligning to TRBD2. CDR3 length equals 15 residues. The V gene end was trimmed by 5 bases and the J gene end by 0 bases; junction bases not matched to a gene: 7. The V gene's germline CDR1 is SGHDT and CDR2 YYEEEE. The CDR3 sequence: CASSSPGGASYEQYF. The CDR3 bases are TGTGCCAGCAGTTCACCGGGGGGGGCCTCCTACGAGCAGTACTTC.

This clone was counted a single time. The DNA for the CDR3 is TGTGCCTCCGCGCCCCGGAGCGGGACTTACAATGAGCAGTTCTTC. Amino acid sequence: CASAPRSGTYNEQFF. V gene TRBV10-3 combines with J gene TRBJ2-1, with 7 bases lining up with TRBD2. CDR3 length: 15 amino acids. Germline CDR1 is ENHRY and CDR2 is SYGVKD. The ends lost 11 bases at V and 4 bases at J; junction bases unmatched: 14.

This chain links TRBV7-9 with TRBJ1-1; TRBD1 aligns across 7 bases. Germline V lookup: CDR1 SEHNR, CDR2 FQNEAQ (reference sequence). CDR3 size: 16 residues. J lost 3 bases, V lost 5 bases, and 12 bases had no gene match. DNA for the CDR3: TGTGCCAGCAGCCCTACCCAGGGGGTATATGACACTGAAGCTTTCTTT. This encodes CASSPTQGVYDTEAFF.

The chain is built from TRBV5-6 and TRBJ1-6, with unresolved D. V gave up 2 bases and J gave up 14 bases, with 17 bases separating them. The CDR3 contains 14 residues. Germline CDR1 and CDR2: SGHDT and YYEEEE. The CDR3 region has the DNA TGTGCCAGCAGCTTTCCCTCTCCACTCGGTGCCCTCCACTTT. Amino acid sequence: CASSFPSPLGALHF.

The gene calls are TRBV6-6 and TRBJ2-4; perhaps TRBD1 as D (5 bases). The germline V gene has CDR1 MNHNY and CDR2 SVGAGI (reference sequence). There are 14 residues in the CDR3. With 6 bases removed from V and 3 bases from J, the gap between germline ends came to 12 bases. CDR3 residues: CASRTTDHKNIQYF. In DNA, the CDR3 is TGTGCCAGCAGAACGACAGACCACAAAAACATTCAGTACTTC.

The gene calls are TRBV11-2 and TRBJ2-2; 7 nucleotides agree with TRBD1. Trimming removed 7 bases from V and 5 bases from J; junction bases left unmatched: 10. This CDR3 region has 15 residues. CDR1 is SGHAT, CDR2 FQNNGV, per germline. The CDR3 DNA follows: TGTGCCAGCACCGTGACAGGGCTCCATACCGGGGAGCTGTTTTTT. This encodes CASTVTGLHTGELFF.

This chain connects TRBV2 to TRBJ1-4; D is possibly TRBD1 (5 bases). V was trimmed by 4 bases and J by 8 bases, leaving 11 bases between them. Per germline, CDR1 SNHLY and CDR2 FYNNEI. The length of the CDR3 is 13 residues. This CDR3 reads CASSGGVREKLFF. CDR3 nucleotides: TGTGCCAGCAGTGGGGGGGTTCGCGAAAAACTGTTTTTT.

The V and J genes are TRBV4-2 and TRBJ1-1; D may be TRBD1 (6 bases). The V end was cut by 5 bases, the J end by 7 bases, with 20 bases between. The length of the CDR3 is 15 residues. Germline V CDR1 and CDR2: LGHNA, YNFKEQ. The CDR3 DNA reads TGTGCCAGCAGCGCCGAACAGGGAAGAGGGCTTGAAGCTTTCTTT. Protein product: CASSAEQGRGLEAFF.

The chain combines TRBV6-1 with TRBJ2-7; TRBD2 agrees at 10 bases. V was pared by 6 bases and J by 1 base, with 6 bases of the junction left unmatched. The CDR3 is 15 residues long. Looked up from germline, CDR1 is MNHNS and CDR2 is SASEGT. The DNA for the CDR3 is TGTGCCAGCAGCAGGGCTAGCGGGAGTTCCTACGAGCAGTACTTC. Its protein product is CASSRASGSSYEQYF.

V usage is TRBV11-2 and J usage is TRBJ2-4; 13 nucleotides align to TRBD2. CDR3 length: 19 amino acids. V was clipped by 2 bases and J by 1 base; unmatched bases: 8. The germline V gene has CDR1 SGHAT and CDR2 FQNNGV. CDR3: CASSLIRTSGGGAKNIQYF. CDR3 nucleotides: TGTGCCAGCAGCTTAATACGGACTAGCGGGGGCGGGGCCAAAAACATTCAGTACTTC.

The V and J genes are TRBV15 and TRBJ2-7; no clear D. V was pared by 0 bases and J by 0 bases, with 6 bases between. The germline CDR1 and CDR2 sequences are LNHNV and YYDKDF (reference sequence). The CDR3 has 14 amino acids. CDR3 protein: CATSREGSSYEQYF. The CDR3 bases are TGTGCCACCAGCAGAGAGGGCAGCTCCTACGAGCAGTACTTC.

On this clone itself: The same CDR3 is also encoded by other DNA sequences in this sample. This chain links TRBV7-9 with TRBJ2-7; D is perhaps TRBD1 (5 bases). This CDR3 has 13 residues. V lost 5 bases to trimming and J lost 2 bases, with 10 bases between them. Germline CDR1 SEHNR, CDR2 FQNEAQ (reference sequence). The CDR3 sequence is CASSLDRPYEQYF. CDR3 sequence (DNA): TGTGCCAGCAGCCTCGACAGACCCTACGAGCAGTACTTC.

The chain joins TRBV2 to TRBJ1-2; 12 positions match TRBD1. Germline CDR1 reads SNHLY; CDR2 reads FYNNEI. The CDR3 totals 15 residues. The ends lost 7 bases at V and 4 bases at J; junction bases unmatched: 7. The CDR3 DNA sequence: TGTGCCAGCAACCGGGACAGGGGGCTGGGCTATGGCTACACCTTC. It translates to CASNRDRGLGYGYTF.

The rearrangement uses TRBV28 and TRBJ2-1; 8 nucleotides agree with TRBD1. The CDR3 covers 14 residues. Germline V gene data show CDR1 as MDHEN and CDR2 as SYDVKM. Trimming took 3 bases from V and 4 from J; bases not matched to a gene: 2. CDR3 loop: CASSFTGGYNEQFF. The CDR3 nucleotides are TGTGCCAGCAGTTTTACAGGGGGTTACAATGAGCAGTTCTTC.